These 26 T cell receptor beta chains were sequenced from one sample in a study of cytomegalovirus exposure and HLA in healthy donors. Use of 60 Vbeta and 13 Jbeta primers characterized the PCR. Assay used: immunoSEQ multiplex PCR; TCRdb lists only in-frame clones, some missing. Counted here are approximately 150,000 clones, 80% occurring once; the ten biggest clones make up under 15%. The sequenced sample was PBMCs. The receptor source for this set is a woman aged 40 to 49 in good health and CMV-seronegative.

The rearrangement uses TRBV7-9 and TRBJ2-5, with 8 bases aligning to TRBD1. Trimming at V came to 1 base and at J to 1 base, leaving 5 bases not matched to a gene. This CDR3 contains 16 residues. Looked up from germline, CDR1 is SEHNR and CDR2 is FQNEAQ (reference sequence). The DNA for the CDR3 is TGTGCCAGCAGCTTAGGAAGCACAGGGGGCCAAGAGACCCAGTACTTC. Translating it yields CASSLGSTGGQETQYF.

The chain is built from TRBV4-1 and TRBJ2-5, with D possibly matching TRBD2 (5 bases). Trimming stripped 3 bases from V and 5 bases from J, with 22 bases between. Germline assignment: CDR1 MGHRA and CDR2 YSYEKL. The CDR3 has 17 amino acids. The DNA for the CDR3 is TGCGCCAGCAGCCAGACAAGGTCGGTCGTGGGAGAGGAGACCCAGTACTTC. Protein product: CASSQTRSVVGEETQYF.

The DNA of the CDR3 is TGTGCCAGCAGTTATACGGTCAATCAGCCCCAGCATTTT. Translated, it gives CASSYTVNQPQHF. The chain recombines TRBV28 with TRBJ1-5; D unclear. CDR3 length: 13 amino acids. Between the trimmed V and J ends, which lost 4 bases and 3 bases, there was a span of 7 bases. Germline CDR1 MDHEN, CDR2 SYDVKM.

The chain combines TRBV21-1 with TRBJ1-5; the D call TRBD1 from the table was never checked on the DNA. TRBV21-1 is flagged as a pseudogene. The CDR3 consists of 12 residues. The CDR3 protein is CASSNYRVPQHF. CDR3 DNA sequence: TGTGCCAGCAGCAATTACAGGGTTCCCCAGCATTTT.

Written as DNA, the CDR3 is TGTGCCAGTAGTCCCAAGCGGGGGGGCTTAGAGACCCAGTACTTC. Residues: CASSPKRGGLETQYF. J is TRBJ2-5 and V is TRBV19; 10 bases line up with TRBD2. V was pared by 5 bases and J by 4 bases, with 7 bases of the junction left unmatched. The CDR3 has 15 amino acids. The germline gives CDR1 LNHDA, CDR2 SQIVND (reference sequence).

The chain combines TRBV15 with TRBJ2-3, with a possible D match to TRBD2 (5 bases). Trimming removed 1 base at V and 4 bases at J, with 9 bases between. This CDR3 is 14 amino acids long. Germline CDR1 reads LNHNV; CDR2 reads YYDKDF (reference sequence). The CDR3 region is CATSRGGSADTQYF. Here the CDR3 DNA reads TGTGCCACCAGCAGAGGTGGGAGTGCAGATACGCAGTATTTT. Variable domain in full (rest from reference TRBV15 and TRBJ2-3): DAMVIQNPRYQVTQFGKPVTLSCSQTLNHNVMYWYQQKSSQAPKLLFHYYDKDFNNEADTPDNFQSRRPNTSFCFLDIRSPGLGDTAMYLCATSRGGSADTQYFGPGTRLTVL.

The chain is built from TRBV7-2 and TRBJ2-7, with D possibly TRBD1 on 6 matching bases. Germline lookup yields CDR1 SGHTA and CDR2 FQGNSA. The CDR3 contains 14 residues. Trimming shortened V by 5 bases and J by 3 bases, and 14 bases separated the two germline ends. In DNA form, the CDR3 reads TGTGCCAGCAGCCGAGACAGGACCAGCTACGAGCAGTACTTC. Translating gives CASSRDRTSYEQYF.

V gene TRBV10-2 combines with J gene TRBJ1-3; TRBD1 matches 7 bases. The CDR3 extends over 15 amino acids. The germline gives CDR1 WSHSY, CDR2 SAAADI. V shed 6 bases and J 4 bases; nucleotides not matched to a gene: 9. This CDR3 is CASRDDRATGNTIYF. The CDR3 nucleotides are TGCGCCAGCAGAGACGACAGGGCGACCGGAAACACCATATATTTT.

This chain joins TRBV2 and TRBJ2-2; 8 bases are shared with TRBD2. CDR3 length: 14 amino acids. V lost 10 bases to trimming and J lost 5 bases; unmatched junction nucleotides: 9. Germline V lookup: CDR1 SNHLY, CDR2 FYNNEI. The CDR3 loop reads CATFLPGGTGELFF. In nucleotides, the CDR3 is TGTGCCACCTTCTTACCGGGAGGGACCGGGGAGCTGTTTTTT.

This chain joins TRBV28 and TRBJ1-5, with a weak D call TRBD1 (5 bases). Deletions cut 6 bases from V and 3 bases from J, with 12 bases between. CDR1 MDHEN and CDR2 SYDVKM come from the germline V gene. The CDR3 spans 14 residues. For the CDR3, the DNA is TGTGCCAGCAGCCTTACAGGACACAATCAGCCCCAGCATTTT. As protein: CASSLTGHNQPQHF.

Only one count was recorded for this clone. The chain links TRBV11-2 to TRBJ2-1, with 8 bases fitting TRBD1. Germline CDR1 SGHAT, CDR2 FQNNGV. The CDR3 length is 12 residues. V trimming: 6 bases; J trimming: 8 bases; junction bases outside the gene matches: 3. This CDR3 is CASRQGVDEQFF. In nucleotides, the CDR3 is TGTGCCAGCAGACAGGGGGTGGATGAGCAGTTCTTC. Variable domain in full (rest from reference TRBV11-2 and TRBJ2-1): EAGVAQSPRYKIIEKRQSVAFWCNPISGHATLYWYQQILGQGPKLLIQFQNNGVVDDSQLPKDRFSAERLKGVDSTLKIQPAKLEDSAVYLCASRQGVDEQFFGPGTRLTVL.

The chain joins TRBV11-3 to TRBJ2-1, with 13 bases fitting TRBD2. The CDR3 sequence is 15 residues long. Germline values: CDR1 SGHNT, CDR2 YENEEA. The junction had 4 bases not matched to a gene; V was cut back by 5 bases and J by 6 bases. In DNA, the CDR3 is TGTGCCAGCAGCGAAACTAGCGGGGGGGCCAATGAGCAGTTCTTC. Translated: CASSETSGGANEQFF.

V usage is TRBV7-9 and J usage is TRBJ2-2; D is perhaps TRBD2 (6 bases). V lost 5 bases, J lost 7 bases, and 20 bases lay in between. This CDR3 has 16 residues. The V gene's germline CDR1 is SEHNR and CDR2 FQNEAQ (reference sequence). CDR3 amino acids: CASSHSYAGPGGELFF. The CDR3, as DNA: TGTGCCAGCAGCCACTCCTATGCGGGGCCGGGCGGGGAGCTGTTTTTT.

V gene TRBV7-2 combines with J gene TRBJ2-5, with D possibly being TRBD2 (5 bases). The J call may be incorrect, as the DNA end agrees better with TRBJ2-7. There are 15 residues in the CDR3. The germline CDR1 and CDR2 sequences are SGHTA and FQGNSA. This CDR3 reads CASSLGLPPLHEQYF. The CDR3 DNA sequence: TGTGCCAGCAGCTTAGGACTACCTCCGCTCCACGAGCAGTACTTC.

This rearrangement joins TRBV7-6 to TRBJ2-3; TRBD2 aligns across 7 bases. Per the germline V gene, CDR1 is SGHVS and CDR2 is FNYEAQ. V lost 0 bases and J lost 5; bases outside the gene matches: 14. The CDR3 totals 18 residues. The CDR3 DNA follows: TGTGCCAGCAGCTTAGCAGGTCCGGGACTACCATTGTTAGATACGCAGTATTTT. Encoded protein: CASSLAGPGLPLLDTQYF.

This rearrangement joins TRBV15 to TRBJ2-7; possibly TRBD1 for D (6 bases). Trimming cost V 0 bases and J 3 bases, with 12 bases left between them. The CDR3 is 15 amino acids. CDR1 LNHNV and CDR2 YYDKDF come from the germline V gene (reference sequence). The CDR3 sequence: CATSRDRARGYEQYF. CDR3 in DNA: TGTGCCACCAGCAGAGATCGGGCCAGGGGCTACGAGCAGTACTTC.

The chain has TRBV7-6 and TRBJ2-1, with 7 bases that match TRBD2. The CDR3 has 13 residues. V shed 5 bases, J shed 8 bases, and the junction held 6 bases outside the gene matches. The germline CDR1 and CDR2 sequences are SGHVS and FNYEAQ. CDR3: CASSPRLADEQFF. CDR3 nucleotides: TGTGCCAGCAGCCCCAGACTAGCCGATGAGCAGTTCTTC. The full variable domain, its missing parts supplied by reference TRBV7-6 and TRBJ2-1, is GAGVSQSPRYKVTKRGQDVALRCDPISGHVSLYWYRQALGQGPEFLTYFNYEAQQDKSGLPNDRFSAERPEGSISTLTIQRTEQRDSAMYRCASSPRLADEQFFGPGTRLTVL.

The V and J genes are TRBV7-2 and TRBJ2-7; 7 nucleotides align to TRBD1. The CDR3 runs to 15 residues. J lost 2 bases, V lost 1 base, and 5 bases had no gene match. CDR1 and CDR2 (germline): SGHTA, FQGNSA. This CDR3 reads CASSLEGALPYEQYF. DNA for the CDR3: TGTGCCAGCAGCTTAGAGGGGGCTCTTCCCTACGAGCAGTACTTC.

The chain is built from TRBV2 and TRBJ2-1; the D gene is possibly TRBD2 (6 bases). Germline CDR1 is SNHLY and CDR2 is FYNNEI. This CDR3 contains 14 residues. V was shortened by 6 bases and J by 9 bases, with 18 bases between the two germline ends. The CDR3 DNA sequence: TGTGCCAGCAGCTGGTTTGGGGAGGAGGGTGAGCAGTTCTTC. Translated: CASSWFGEEGEQFF. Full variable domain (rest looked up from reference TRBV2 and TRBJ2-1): EPEVTQTPSHQVTQMGQEVILRCVPISNHLYFYWYRQILGQKVEFLVSFYNNEISEKSEIFDDQFSVERPDGSNFTLKIRSTKLEDSAMYFCASSWFGEEGEQFFGPGTRLTVL.

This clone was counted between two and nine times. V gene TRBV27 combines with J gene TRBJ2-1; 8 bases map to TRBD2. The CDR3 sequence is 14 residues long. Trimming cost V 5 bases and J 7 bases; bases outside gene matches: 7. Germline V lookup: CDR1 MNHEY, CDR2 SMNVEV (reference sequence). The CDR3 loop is CASSTGTSRNEQFF. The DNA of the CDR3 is TGTGCCAGCAGTACCGGGACTAGTAGAAATGAGCAGTTCTTC.

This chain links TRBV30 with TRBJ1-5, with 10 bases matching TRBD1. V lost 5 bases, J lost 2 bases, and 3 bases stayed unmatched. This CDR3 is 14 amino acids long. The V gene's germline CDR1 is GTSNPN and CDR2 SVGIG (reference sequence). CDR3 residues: CAWGTGEGNQPQHF. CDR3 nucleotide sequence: TGTGCCTGGGGGACAGGGGAAGGCAATCAGCCCCAGCATTTT. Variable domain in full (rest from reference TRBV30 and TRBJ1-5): SQTIHQWPATLVQPVGSPLSLECTVEGTSNPNLYWYRQAAGRGLQLLFYSVGIGQISSEVPQNLSASRPQDRQFILSSKKLLLSDSGFYLCAWGTGEGNQPQHFGDGTRLSIL.

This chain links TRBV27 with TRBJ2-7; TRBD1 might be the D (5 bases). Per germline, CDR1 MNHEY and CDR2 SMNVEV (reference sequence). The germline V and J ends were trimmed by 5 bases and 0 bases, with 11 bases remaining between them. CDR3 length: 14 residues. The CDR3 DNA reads TGTGCCAGCAGTCCCCAGACAGTCTCCTACGAGCAGTACTTC. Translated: CASSPQTVSYEQYF.

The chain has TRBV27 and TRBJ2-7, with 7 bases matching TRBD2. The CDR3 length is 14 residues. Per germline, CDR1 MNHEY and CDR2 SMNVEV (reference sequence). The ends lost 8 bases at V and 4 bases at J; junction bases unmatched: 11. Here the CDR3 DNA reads TGTGCCAGCCGTGGGGGGGGGTCTGGTTACGAGCAGTACTTC. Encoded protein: CASRGGGSGYEQYF.

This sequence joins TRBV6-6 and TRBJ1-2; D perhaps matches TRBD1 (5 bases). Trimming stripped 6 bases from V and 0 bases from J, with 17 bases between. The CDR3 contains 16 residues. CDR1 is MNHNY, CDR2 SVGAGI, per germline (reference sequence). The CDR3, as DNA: TGTGCCAGCAGCTCCATCCGGACACCAACTAACTATGGCTACACCTTC. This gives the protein CASSSIRTPTNYGYTF.

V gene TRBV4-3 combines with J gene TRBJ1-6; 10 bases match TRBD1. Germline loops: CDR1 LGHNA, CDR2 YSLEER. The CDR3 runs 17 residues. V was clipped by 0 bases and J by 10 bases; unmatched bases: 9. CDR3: CASSQDLAGTGESPLHF. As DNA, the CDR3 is TGCGCCAGCAGCCAAGATCTTGCCGGGACAGGGGAATCACCCCTCCACTTT.

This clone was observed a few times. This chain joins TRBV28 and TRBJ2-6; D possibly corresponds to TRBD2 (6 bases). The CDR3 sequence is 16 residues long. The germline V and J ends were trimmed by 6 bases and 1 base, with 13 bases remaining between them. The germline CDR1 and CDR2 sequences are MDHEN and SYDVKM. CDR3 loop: CASRPSVRSGANVLTF. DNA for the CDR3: TGTGCCAGCAGGCCTAGCGTGCGGTCTGGGGCCAACGTCCTGACTTTC.